These 14 T cell receptor beta chains came from one sample sequenced in a study of sequential checkpoint blockade in melanoma (dated by TCRdb to about 2019). The sample's treatment or condition, from its label and the paper: randomized to nivolumab then ipilimumab (arm A) or the reverse (arm B). Library method: the immunoSEQ multiplex PCR assay. In TCRdb, the immuneACCESS table is reduced to in-frame sequences with V and J assigned. These tables do not hold every clone; where another copy was compared, an unresolved V gene accounts for under half, and the others remain unexplained. The sample includes 2,000 to 3,000 clones, with roughly 33% observed a single time. The top ten hold roughly an eighth of the sample. Sequenced here: tumor tissue (inferred from file names), sampled from a patient given nivolumab and ipilimumab in sequence. The receptors come from a human donor with melanoma.

This clone was detected only a few times. The chain links TRBV15 to TRBJ1-4; a possible D gene is TRBD1 (5 bases). CDR3 length: 14 residues. Germline V gene lookup returns CDR1 LNHNV and CDR2 YYDKDF (reference sequence). V was trimmed by 4 bases and J by 5 bases, leaving 11 bases between them. CDR3 DNA sequence: TGTGCCACCAGCAAGGGAGACAGAAATGAAAAACTGTTTTTT. Residues: CATSKGDRNEKLFF.

This clone was counted between two and nine times. The chain carries TRBV4-1 and TRBJ2-1; TRBD2 agrees at 7 bases. After removal of 0 bases from V and 2 bases from J, the junction contained 7 bases not matched to a gene. Per germline, CDR1 MGHRA and CDR2 YSYEKL. There are 17 residues in the CDR3. CDR3: CASSQDPYGGAYNEQFF. The CDR3 DNA sequence: TGCGCCAGCAGCCAAGATCCTTATGGGGGGGCCTACAATGAGCAGTTCTTC.

The rearrangement joins TRBV18 to TRBJ2-6; no definite D call. The CDR3 is 14 residues long. CDR1 and CDR2 (germline): KGHSH, LQKENI. Trimming cost V 3 bases and J 0 bases, with 3 bases left between them. This chain's CDR3 is CASSPYSGANVLTF. CDR3 DNA: TGTGCCAGCTCACCCTACTCTGGGGCCAACGTCCTGACTTTC.

The chain couples TRBV7-7 to TRBJ2-2; D unclear. The germline V and J ends were trimmed by 1 base and 0 bases, with 12 bases remaining between them. The length of the CDR3 is 17 residues. The germline V gene encodes CDR1 SSHAT and CDR2 FNYEAQ (reference sequence). This chain's CDR3 is CASSLDKGPANTGELFF. CDR3 DNA: TGTGCCAGCAGCTTAGATAAAGGACCAGCGAACACCGGGGAGCTGTTTTTT.

In this sample, this clone turned up a few times. The chain combines TRBV7-1 with TRBJ1-3; 7 bases are a match to TRBD1. TRBV7-1 is an ORF for which the function is uncertain. The CDR3 length is 14 residues. Losses at the gene ends were 4 bases for V and 4 bases for J; bases not matched to a gene: 4. CDR3 coding DNA: TGTGCCAGCAGCTTACAGGGGCCCGGAAACACCATATATTTT. Encoded protein: CASSLQGPGNTIYF.

This clone rates as medium-sized. The V call is TRBV6-8, the J call TRBJ1-2, with D possibly matching TRBD1 (6 bases). Trimming cost V 8 bases and J 3 bases, with 22 bases left between them. CDR1 is MNHGY and CDR2 is SAAAGT in the germline V gene. This CDR3 is 16 amino acids long. The CDR3 sequence: CASCEWGASYYYGYTF. The CDR3 coding sequence is TGTGCCAGCTGCGAATGGGGGGCGAGTTATTACTATGGCTACACCTTC.

In this sample, this clone turned up a few times. This sequence joins TRBV10-3 and TRBJ2-7, with D uncertain. Germline CDR1 reads ENHRY; CDR2 reads SYGVKD. The CDR3 consists of 14 residues. The ends were cut back, 2 bases at V and 0 bases at J, with 8 bases in the middle. The CDR3, as DNA: TGTGCCATCAGTGAGCCCTCTTCCTCCTACGAGCAGTACTTC. This codes for CAISEPSSSYEQYF.

This clone was detected a few times. The chain is built from TRBV30 and TRBJ1-2, with D tentatively TRBD1 (6 bases). This CDR3 spans 14 amino acids. Trimming left V 3 bases short and J 8 bases short, with 19 bases between. Germline CDR1 is GTSNPN and CDR2 is SVGIG (reference sequence). CDR3 DNA: TGTGCCTGGAGCCCCTCCAGGGGCGCGGAGGGCTACACCTTC. The encoded protein is CAWSPSRGAEGYTF.

The genes are TRBV11-3 and TRBJ1-1, with D unresolved. The CDR3 spans 14 residues. Germline lookup yields CDR1 SGHNT and CDR2 YENEEA. Trimming stripped 2 bases from V and 10 bases from J, with 17 bases between. This chain's CDR3 is CASSLSLKGAVAFF. The DNA for the CDR3 is TGTGCCAGCAGCTTAAGCTTGAAGGGCGCGGTAGCTTTCTTT. Variable domain in full (rest from reference TRBV11-3 and TRBJ1-1): EAGVVQSPRYKIIEKKQPVAFWCNPISGHNTLYWYLQNLGQGPELLIRYENEEAVDDSQLPKDRFSAERLKGVDSTLKIQPAELGDSAVYLCASSLSLKGAVAFFGQGTRLTVV.

V gene TRBV5-1 combines with J gene TRBJ1-5, with 9 bases matching TRBD1. This CDR3 is 15 amino acids long. Germline CDR1 SGHRS, CDR2 YFSETQ. J was trimmed by 7 bases and V by 4 bases; bases with no gene match: 9. CDR3 region: CASSTGTGTGQPQHF. As DNA, the CDR3 is TGCGCCAGCAGCACGGGGACGGGGACAGGGCAGCCCCAGCATTTT.

In this sample, this clone is medium-sized. The rearrangement uses TRBV11-3 and TRBJ1-2; 9 nucleotides agree with TRBD1. This CDR3 has 15 residues. In germline, CDR1 is SGHNT, CDR2 YENEEA. With V trimmed by 4 bases and J by 4 bases, 7 bases remained unmatched. The CDR3 loop is CASSSRRDRVYGYTF. In DNA form, the CDR3 reads TGTGCCAGCAGCTCCCGCCGGGACAGGGTCTATGGCTACACCTTC.

The rearrangement uses TRBV6-8 and TRBJ2-3, with TRBD2 as a possible D gene (7 bases). The germline V and J ends were trimmed by 7 bases and 2 bases, with 13 bases remaining between them. Germline CDR1 MNHGY, CDR2 SAAAGT. The CDR3 has 14 residues. Here the CDR3 DNA reads TGTGCCAGCATAAAGGGGGGGAACACAGATACGCAGTATTTT. Its protein is CASIKGGNTDTQYF.

The chain recombines TRBV28 with TRBJ2-7, with TRBD1 as a possible D gene (5 bases). CDR1 MDHEN and CDR2 SYDVKM come from the germline V gene. The V and J ends lost 3 bases and 3 bases respectively, with 18 bases between them. The CDR3 runs to 16 residues. The CDR3 DNA sequence: TGTGCCAGCAGTTTCGGGTGGGGCGCCCCTAACTACGAGCAGTACTTC. Translation gives CASSFGWGAPNYEQYF.

V gene TRBV10-2 combines with J gene TRBJ2-7; 8 nucleotides agree with TRBD1. The CDR3 consists of 13 residues. Germline trimming cut 6 bases from V and 4 bases from J; bases unmatched to any gene: 5. Germline CDR1 WSHSY, CDR2 SAAADI. CDR3 nucleotides: TGCGCCAGCAGCCCAGGGGGCGCTTACGAGCAGTACTTC. Encoded protein: CASSPGGAYEQYF.